In this sample, the clone carrying this T cell receptor beta chain turned up a few times. Its antigen is as yet unknown. The CDR3 covers 18 residues. Germline CDR1 and CDR2: LGHNA and YNFKEQ. V dropped 4 bases and J dropped 0; count of bases not matched to a gene: 6. The source of the sample is a study of cytomegalovirus exposure and HLA in healthy donors. PCR employed 60 Vbeta and 13 Jbeta primers. Generated by immunoSEQ multiplex PCR, the TCRdb table keeps only in-frame clones and is missing some. The table records about 120,000 clones, around three quarters of them present only once. Points from the study as a whole: What TCR beta sequences reportedly achieved was accurate prediction of HLA-A and HLA-B alleles in most subjects.

The chain recombines TRBV4-2 with TRBJ2-3, with 14 bases matching TRBD2. Material: PBMCs. The sequence derives from a man aged 30-40 years in good health and CMV-seropositive. In DNA form, the CDR3 reads TGTGCCAGCAGCCTTGGACTAGCGGGGGGTGGAAGCACAGATACGCAGTATTTT. Its translation: CASSLGLAGGGSTDTQYF.